This entry describes one TCR beta chain. Antigen specificity is unknown. PCR amplification relied on 60 Vbeta primers (plus 13 Jbeta primers). The data were produced by immunoSEQ multiplex PCR, yet TCRdb's version contains in-frame clones alone and is incomplete. The table includes 100,000 to 150,000 clones, around three quarters detected once. The data stem from a study of cytomegalovirus exposure and HLA in healthy donors. Notes on the study in general: A later analysis reportedly found fewer N-insertions in an Asian-associated ancestry cluster than the approximately 730-donor mean.

The germline gives CDR1 SGDLS, CDR2 YYNGEE. Trimming removed 0 bases at V and 4 bases at J, with 10 bases between. The CDR3 sequence is 14 residues long. The gene calls are TRBV9 and TRBJ1-1; possible D gene TRBD1, 6 bases. The receptor was isolated from a woman between 50 and 59 years old in good health and CMV-seronegative. The sequenced material came from PBMCs. The CDR3, as DNA: TGTGCCAGCAGCGTAGAAGGACAGCCCACTGAAGCTTTCTTT. Its protein is CASSVEGQPTEAFF.